The sequence of this T cell receptor (beta chain) was determined in a study of blood T cell repertoires in COVID-19. Study details: COVID-19 samples from acute and convalescent phases originated in the United States, Italy and Spain. T cells, B-cell-depleted T cells, or PBMCs supplied cDNA or gDNA.

Germline values: CDR1 SGHRS, CDR2 YFSETQ. Trimming pared 0 bases from V and 2 bases from J, leaving 12 bases between. CDR3 length equals 15 residues. In the source study's methods: Amplifying reference gene primers gave estimates of nucleated cell counts. Assay used: immunoSEQ multiplex PCR; TCRdb lists only in-frame clones, some missing. The V and J calls and clone size come from that table; D and trimming were worked out from the DNA. Among fewer than 130,000 clones listed, around 91% were seen once. The chain joins TRBV5-1 to TRBJ2-7; possible D gene TRBD1, 6 bases. Specimen: peripheral blood. The sequence was collected from a woman older than 75 with acute or convalescent COVID-19. The CDR3 DNA follows: TGCGCCAGCAGCTTGGTAGGGACACCCACCTACGAGCAGTACTTC. This gives the protein CASSLVGTPTYEQYF.